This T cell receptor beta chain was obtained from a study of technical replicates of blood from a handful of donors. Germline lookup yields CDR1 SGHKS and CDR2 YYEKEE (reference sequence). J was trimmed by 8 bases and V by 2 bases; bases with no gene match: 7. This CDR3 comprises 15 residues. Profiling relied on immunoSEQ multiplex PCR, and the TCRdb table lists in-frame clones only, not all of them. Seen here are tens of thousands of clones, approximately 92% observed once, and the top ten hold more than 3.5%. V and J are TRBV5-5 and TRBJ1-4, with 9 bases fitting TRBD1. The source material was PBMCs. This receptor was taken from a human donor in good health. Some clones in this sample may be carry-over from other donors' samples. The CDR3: CASSFEGQGWEKLFF. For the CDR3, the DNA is TGTGCCAGCAGCTTTGAGGGACAGGGTTGGGAAAAACTGTTTTTT.